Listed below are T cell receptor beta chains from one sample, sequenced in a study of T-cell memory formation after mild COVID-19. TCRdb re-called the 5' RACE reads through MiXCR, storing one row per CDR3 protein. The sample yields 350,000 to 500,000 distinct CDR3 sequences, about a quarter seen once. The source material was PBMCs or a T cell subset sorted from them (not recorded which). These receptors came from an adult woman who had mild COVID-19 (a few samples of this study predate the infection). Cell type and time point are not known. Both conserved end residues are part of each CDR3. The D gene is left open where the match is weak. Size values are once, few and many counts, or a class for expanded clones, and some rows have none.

cdr3_nt: TGTGCCAGCAGTTTGCAGGTATTGGGTAATCAGCCCCAGCATTTT; cdr3_aa: CASSLQVLGNQPQHF; d_call: -; clone_size: few; v_call: TRBV12-3/TRBV12-4; j_call: TRBJ1-5
cdr3_nt: TGTGCCAGCCAGCGGGAGGCCCCCCTGGCGGATGAGCAGTTCTTC; cdr3_aa: CASQREAPLADEQFF; d_call: TRBD2; clone_size: -; v_call: TRBV2; j_call: TRBJ2-1
cdr3_nt: TGTGCCACCAGTGCACTAGCGGGAGGCGACGAGCAGTACTTC; cdr3_aa: CATSALAGGDEQYF; d_call: TRBD2; clone_size: few; v_call: TRBV24-1; j_call: TRBJ2-7
cdr3_nt: TGTGCCATCAGTAAGACTAGCGGGGGGGTTTACGAGCAGTACTTC; cdr3_aa: CAISKTSGGVYEQYF; d_call: TRBD2; clone_size: -; v_call: TRBV10-3; j_call: TRBJ2-7
cdr3_nt: TGTGCCAGCAGGCTAGCGGACAGCTCCTACAATGAGCAGTTCTTC; cdr3_aa: CASRLADSSYNEQFF; d_call: -; clone_size: -; v_call: TRBV2; j_call: TRBJ2-1
cdr3_nt: TGTGCCAGCAGCGAACAGGGAGTCGGTACAGATACGCAGTATTTT; cdr3_aa: CASSEQGVGTDTQYF; d_call: -; clone_size: few; v_call: TRBV2; j_call: TRBJ2-3
cdr3_nt: TGTGCCAGCAGCTTCAGGGTAGTCTCTGGAAACACCATATATTTT; cdr3_aa: CASSFRVVSGNTIYF; d_call: -; clone_size: few; v_call: TRBV5-6; j_call: TRBJ1-3
cdr3_nt: TGTGCCAGCAGCTTACGCCCCGCGGACAGGGCCTACAATGAGCAGTTCTTC; cdr3_aa: CASSLRPADRAYNEQFF; d_call: TRBD1; clone_size: many; v_call: TRBV7-2; j_call: TRBJ2-1
cdr3_nt: TGTGCCAGCAGCTTAGGGGGAGGGCGCCCAAAGTACTTC; cdr3_aa: CASSLGGGRPKYF; d_call: TRBD2; clone_size: few; v_call: TRBV7-9; j_call: TRBJ2-4
cdr3_nt: TGTGCCAGCAGTCAAATCCAGGGCAAGAACACTGAAGCTTTCTTT; cdr3_aa: CASSQIQGKNTEAFF; d_call: -; clone_size: -; v_call: TRBV6-5; j_call: TRBJ1-1
cdr3_nt: TGTGCCAGCAGCTTCCTAGCGGGAGGGCCCTACGAGCAGTACTTC; cdr3_aa: CASSFLAGGPYEQYF; d_call: TRBD2; clone_size: few; v_call: TRBV7-2; j_call: TRBJ2-7
cdr3_nt: TGTGCCTGGAAGGGGGGTGGGGAGACCCAGTACTTC; cdr3_aa: CAWKGGGETQYF; d_call: -; clone_size: -; v_call: TRBV30; j_call: TRBJ2-5
cdr3_nt: TGTGCCTGGAAAAGCGGGAAAACCCAGTTCTACGAGCAGTACTTC; cdr3_aa: CAWKSGKTQFYEQYF; d_call: TRBD2; clone_size: -; v_call: TRBV30; j_call: TRBJ2-7
cdr3_nt: TGTGCCAGCAGCTCCCCGGGGACAGATACGCAGTATTTT; cdr3_aa: CASSSPGTDTQYF; d_call: -; clone_size: -; v_call: TRBV11-2; j_call: TRBJ2-3
cdr3_nt: TGCAGTGCTGAGAGACAGGGAGGACCCTACGAGCAGTACTTC; cdr3_aa: CSAERQGGPYEQYF; d_call: -; clone_size: -; v_call: TRBV20-1; j_call: TRBJ2-7
cdr3_nt: TGTGCCAGCAGCTTAGCGGCAGTCATGAACACTGAAGCTTTCTTT; cdr3_aa: CASSLAAVMNTEAFF; d_call: -; clone_size: few; v_call: TRBV7-2; j_call: TRBJ1-1
cdr3_nt: TGTGCCAGCAGTGAATATATGGTACCAGGGTCGTTTCAGTACTTC; cdr3_aa: CASSEYMVPGSFQYF; d_call: -; clone_size: few; v_call: TRBV25-1; j_call: TRBJ2-4
cdr3_nt: TGTGCCAGCAGCTCCCTTGGGGGGGCCAGCCCTTATGGCTACACCTTC; cdr3_aa: CASSSLGGASPYGYTF; d_call: -; clone_size: few; v_call: TRBV7-2; j_call: TRBJ1-2
cdr3_nt: TGTGCCAGCAGTGAGTTAGGGGGCAAGGACGGGGAGCTGTTTTTT; cdr3_aa: CASSELGGKDGELFF; d_call: TRBD1; clone_size: few; v_call: TRBV2; j_call: TRBJ2-2
cdr3_nt: TGTGCCAGCAGCCCGGGGCTCGGACGTGGCTACACCTTC; cdr3_aa: CASSPGLGRGYTF; d_call: -; clone_size: few; v_call: TRBV14; j_call: TRBJ1-2
cdr3_nt: TGCGCCAGCAGCTCCTCCGAAGTAGCGGGAGGGGGCGAGCAGTACTTC; cdr3_aa: CASSSSEVAGGGEQYF; d_call: TRBD2; clone_size: few; v_call: TRBV5-1; j_call: TRBJ2-7
cdr3_nt: TGCGCCAGCAGCGAATCAGGCAACCCAGGTGGCAATGAGCAGTTCTTC; cdr3_aa: CASSESGNPGGNEQFF; d_call: -; clone_size: many; v_call: TRBV5-1; j_call: TRBJ2-1
cdr3_nt: TGTGCCAGCAACGACAGGGTCTATGGCTACACCTTC; cdr3_aa: CASNDRVYGYTF; d_call: TRBD1; clone_size: -; v_call: TRBV6-1; j_call: TRBJ1-2
cdr3_nt: TGTGCCATCAGTGCAGGGAACGCGCAAAACACTGAAGCTTTCTTT; cdr3_aa: CAISAGNAQNTEAFF; d_call: -; clone_size: -; v_call: TRBV10-3; j_call: TRBJ1-1
cdr3_nt: TGTGCCAGCAGCTTGGTACAGGAGTACACCGGGGAGCTGTTTTTT; cdr3_aa: CASSLVQEYTGELFF; d_call: -; clone_size: few; v_call: TRBV5-6; j_call: TRBJ2-2
cdr3_nt: TGCGCCAGCAGCCCAAGCGGGGGGGCTTTAGAAAACATTCAGTACTTC; cdr3_aa: CASSPSGGALENIQYF; d_call: TRBD2; clone_size: many; v_call: TRBV5-1; j_call: TRBJ2-4
cdr3_nt: TGTGCCAGCAGCGGAGGCGGGCTTCCAACAGATACGCAGTATTTT; cdr3_aa: CASSGGGLPTDTQYF; d_call: -; clone_size: few; v_call: TRBV5-8; j_call: TRBJ2-3
cdr3_nt: TGTGCCAGTACGACGAGGGCCCGATGGGACATTCAGTACTTC; cdr3_aa: CASTTRARWDIQYF; d_call: -; clone_size: -; v_call: TRBV19; j_call: TRBJ2-4